This T cell receptor beta chain was retrieved from a study of cytomegalovirus exposure and HLA in healthy donors. Germline values: CDR1 SGHTS, CDR2 YDEGEE. V lost 4 bases and J lost 7, with 14 bases in between. The CDR3 covers 13 residues. A multiplex PCR was run with 60 Vbeta primers and 13 Jbeta primers. Some clones are missing from TCRdb's copy, which holds only in-frame ones; the method was immunoSEQ multiplex PCR. The table includes about 130,000 clones, more than 70% detected once. V usage is TRBV5-8 and J usage is TRBJ1-1, with D unclear. This clonotype originated in a young woman in good health and CMV-seropositive. The specimen was PBMCs. The CDR3 nucleotides are TGTGCCAGCAGCCCCGCACCAACTCTTGAAGCTTTCTTT. The encoded protein is CASSPAPTLEAFF.